The 13 T cell receptor beta chains listed next were all sequenced from one sample in a study of blood T cell repertoires in COVID-19. Clones were sequenced by immunoSEQ multiplex PCR, and TCRdb holds only the in-frame ones, with some missing. The sample carries under 250,000 clones, about 86% recorded once. Sample: peripheral blood. These receptors all come from a man aged 50 to 60 with active or convalescent COVID-19.

The chain uses TRBV7-8 and TRBJ1-1, with unresolved D. The ends were cut back, 3 bases at V and 4 bases at J, with 9 bases in the middle. Germline CDR1 and CDR2: SGHVS and FQNEAQ. The CDR3 consists of 13 residues. The CDR3: CASSFQEATEAFF. The CDR3, as DNA: TGTGCCAGCAGCTTCCAAGAGGCCACTGAAGCTTTCTTT.

The V gene is TRBV6-5, the J gene TRBJ1-2; tentatively, D is TRBD1 (6 bases). V was cut by 10 bases and J by 7 bases, with 19 bases left in between. CDR1 is MNHEY and CDR2 is SVGAGI in the germline V gene. The CDR3 is 13 amino acids. For the CDR3, the DNA is TGTGCCACTGTGACAGGCCCCTTTTCTGGCTACACCTTC. Its translation is CATVTGPFSGYTF.

This sequence joins TRBV25-1 and TRBJ2-3; 12 positions match TRBD2. The ends lost 5 bases at V and 6 bases at J; junction bases unmatched: 6. The germline gives CDR1 MGHDK, CDR2 SYGVNS. This CDR3 is built from 15 residues. The chain's CDR3 is CASSRTSGAQDTQYF. DNA of the CDR3: TGTGCCAGCAGTAGGACTAGCGGGGCCCAGGATACGCAGTATTTT.

The V gene is TRBV7-2, the J gene TRBJ1-1; D is unclear. V was trimmed by 1 base and J by 2 bases, leaving 8 bases between them. Per germline, CDR1 SGHTA and CDR2 FQGNSA. This CDR3 spans 14 amino acids. The CDR3 sequence is CASSLVGRNTEAFF. The DNA of the CDR3 is TGTGCCAGCAGCTTAGTCGGGAGAAACACTGAAGCTTTCTTT.

This clone was seen once. The chain is built from TRBV28 and TRBJ2-7; D is possibly TRBD1 (6 bases). The CDR3 totals 13 residues. V was clipped by 6 bases and J by 7 bases, with 16 bases between them. The germline CDR1 and CDR2 sequences are MDHEN and SYDVKM. The CDR3 spells CASSPGHLPEQYF. In DNA form, the CDR3 reads TGTGCCAGCAGCCCGGGACACCTCCCTGAGCAGTACTTC.

The V gene is TRBV9, the J gene TRBJ1-2; D is possibly TRBD1 (6 bases). CDR3 length: 13 residues. V lost 3 bases and J 7 bases, leaving 13 bases between the germline ends. Germline V CDR1 and CDR2: SGDLS, YYNGEE. This CDR3 is CASSADDRSGYTF. CDR3 bases: TGTGCCAGCAGCGCTGATGACAGGAGTGGCTACACCTTC.

The J gene is TRBJ1-1, the V gene TRBV7-9; a weak D match, TRBD1 (5 bases). Trimming removed 7 bases from V and 1 base from J, with 16 bases in between. CDR3 size: 15 residues. Germline V gene sequence: CDR1 SEHNR, CDR2 FQNEAQ (reference sequence). CDR3 coding DNA: TGTGCCAGCATCGATTCGGGCGGGGGGAACACTGAAGCTTTCTTT. Residues: CASIDSGGGNTEAFF.

This sequence joins TRBV6-5 and TRBJ1-1; D not certain. Germline V gene lookup returns CDR1 MNHEY and CDR2 SVGAGI. This CDR3 is 11 amino acids long. The V end was cut by 6 bases, the J end by 7 bases, with 9 bases between. The DNA for the CDR3 is TGTGCCAGCAGATTGACTGGTGAAGCTTTCTTT. Residues: CASRLTGEAFF.

J is TRBJ1-3 and V is TRBV19; TRBD1 is a possible D gene (5 bases). Germline values: CDR1 LNHDA, CDR2 SQIVND (reference sequence). V was clipped by 7 bases and J by 0 bases, with 13 bases between them. This CDR3 comprises 15 residues. This CDR3 reads CASKEGPHSGNTIYF. The CDR3 nucleotides read TGTGCCAGTAAGGAGGGACCCCACTCTGGAAACACCATATATTTT.

The chain links TRBV5-1 to TRBJ1-4; D unclear. V gave up 2 bases and J gave up 5 bases, with 10 bases separating them. The germline gives CDR1 SGHRS, CDR2 YFSETQ. This CDR3 is 14 amino acids long. The CDR3 reads CASSFTQNNEKLFF. The CDR3 DNA reads TGCGCCAGCAGCTTTACCCAGAACAATGAAAAACTGTTTTTT.

This chain joins TRBV28 and TRBJ2-7; possibly TRBD1 for D (5 bases). The ends were cut back, 7 bases at V and 3 bases at J, with 13 bases in the middle. The CDR3 spans 13 residues. Looked up from germline, CDR1 is MDHEN and CDR2 is SYDVKM. The CDR3 reads CASTQGVYYEQYF. The CDR3 DNA reads as TGTGCCAGCACTCAAGGGGTCTACTACGAGCAGTACTTC.

This clone has only a few counts. This rearrangement joins TRBV18 to TRBJ1-3; D is unclear. Between the trimmed V and J ends, which lost 3 bases and 0 bases, there was a span of 15 bases. The length of the CDR3 is 17 residues. Germline-derived CDR1 and CDR2 are KGHSH and LQKENI. CDR3 in DNA: TGTGCCAGCTCACCCTTCTTAGGAGATCCCTCTGGAAACACCATATATTTT. Protein sequence: CASSPFLGDPSGNTIYF.

The CDR3 loop reads CASSQGLAGFSYNEQFF. The CDR3 bases are TGCGCCAGCAGCCAAGGGTTAGCGGGGTTCTCCTACAATGAGCAGTTCTTC. This chain connects TRBV4-1 to TRBJ2-1; 8 bases are a match to TRBD2. CDR1 and CDR2 (germline): MGHRA, YSYEKL. This CDR3 region has 17 residues. After removal of 1 base from V and 0 bases from J, the junction contained 5 bases not matched to a gene.